Listed below are T cell receptor beta chains from one sample, sequenced in a study of blood T cells in healthy people across ages. TCRdb fed the 5' RACE reads into MiXCR, producing one record per CDR3 protein. The table shows about 720,000 distinct CDR3 sequences, with roughly 25% occurring only once. These data are also associated with another study on T cells of mothers and their children.

Sequenced sample: blood. All receptors derive from a boy younger than 18 in good health. CDR3s include the opening cysteine and the closing phenylalanine or tryptophan. D genes are given only for firm matches. Only part of the rows carry a size: once, few, many, or a class if the clone is expanded.

D,J,size,V,DNA,CDR3
TRBD1,TRBJ2-7,few,TRBV19,TGTGTCAGTAGTGTCGGGACAGAGTACGAGCAGTACTTC,CVSSVGTEYEQYF
NA,TRBJ2-5,once,TRBV15,TGTGCCACCAACAGGTCCGGGACACTTCGGGAGACCCAGTACTTC,CATNRSGTLRETQYF
NA,TRBJ2-5,few,TRBV7-9,TGTGCCGGCAGCTTAGGGCTGGTCGAACAAGAGACCCAGTACTTC,CAGSLGLVEQETQYF
NA,TRBJ2-6,few,TRBV11-1,TGTGCCAGCAGCTTAGATGGGGGAACTGGGGCCAACGTCCTGACTTTC,CASSLDGGTGANVLTF
NA,TRBJ1-4,few,TRBV11-1,TGTGCCAGCAGCCCGCAGGGCGAGCATGAAAAACTGTTTTTT,CASSPQGEHEKLFF
NA,TRBJ2-7,few,TRBV29-1,TGCAGCGTTATACGCTCCTACGAGCAGTACTTC,CSVIRSYEQYF
TRBD2,TRBJ2-5,NA,TRBV7-9,TGTGCCAGCAGCCCCTCTGGGCGGGGGGGATCAGAGACCCAGTACTTC,CASSPSGRGGSETQYF
TRBD1,TRBJ1-5,NA,TRBV5-1,TGCGCCAGCAGCGCAGGGACAGGCAATCAGCCCCAGCATTTT,CASSAGTGNQPQHF
NA,TRBJ2-5,NA,TRBV20-1,TGCAGTGCTGCTCACCCAGGAGGATGGGAGACCCAGTACTTC,CSAAHPGGWETQYF
TRBD2,TRBJ2-7,NA,TRBV20-1,TGCAGTGCTAGAGGTGATGTGACTAGCGGGGGAAAAATCGTCCTCGAGCAGTACTTC,CSARGDVTSGGKIVLEQYF
NA,TRBJ2-6,once,TRBV4-3,TGCGCCAGCAGCCGGACGCATACGGGGGTAGTAGGGGCCAACGTCCTGACTTTC,CASSRTHTGVVGANVLTF
NA,TRBJ2-1,NA,TRBV20-1,TGCAGTGCTAGAGCGTCGGCAGGGTTACCCAATGAGCAGTTCTTC,CSARASAGLPNEQFF
NA,TRBJ2-5,NA,TRBV5-1,TGCGCCAGCAGTCAGAGCTCCCGTCAAGAGACCCAGTACTTC,CASSQSSRQETQYF
NA,TRBJ1-5,few,TRBV14,TGTGCCAGCAGCCAAGGGCGGCAGCCCCAGCATTTT,CASSQGRQPQHF
TRBD1,TRBJ1-4,once,TRBV20-1,TGCAGTGCTGGGGAGACAGGGATTAATGAAAAACTGTTTTTT,CSAGETGINEKLFF
NA,TRBJ2-5,many,TRBV18,TGTGCCAGCTCACCACCGAGGCCGATCTCAAATAAGTACTTC,CASSPPRPISNKYF
NA,TRBJ2-3,NA,TRBV11-2,TGTGCCAGCAGCTTAGCTTGGGGGCCGGGGTTGGGTACGCAGTATTTT,CASSLAWGPGLGTQYF
NA,TRBJ1-6,few,TRBV5-1,TGCGCCAGCAGCTCCGGACACAGCTATAATTCACCCCTCCACTTT,CASSSGHSYNSPLHF
TRBD2,TRBJ2-5,NA,TRBV7-9,TGTGCCAGCAGCTTATGGCTAGCGGGGGCTTGGGAGACCCAGTACTTC,CASSLWLAGAWETQYF
TRBD2,TRBJ2-1,NA,TRBV15,TGTGCCACGACACTAGCGGGAGACTACAATGAGCAGTTCTTC,CATTLAGDYNEQFF
TRBD1,TRBJ2-2,NA,TRBV15,TGTGCCACCAGCAGGGGGACAGAGAACACCGGGGAGCTGTTTTTT,CATSRGTENTGELFF
TRBD1,TRBJ2-1,many,TRBV29-1,TGCAGCGTTGGGGGACAGGACAATGAGCAGTTCTTC,CSVGGQDNEQFF
TRBD1,TRBJ1-1,NA,TRBV9,TGTGCCAGCAGCCCCCACAGGGGCCCGGGCACTGAAGCTTTCTTT,CASSPHRGPGTEAFF
NA,TRBJ2-7,NA,TRBV3-1,TGTGCCAGCAGCCATTACCGGGACCCAGGGGCATACGAGCAGTACTTC,CASSHYRDPGAYEQYF
NA,TRBJ1-2,NA,TRBV20-1,TGCAGTGCTAGAGGTTCGGCCTACCGCTATGGCTACACCTTC,CSARGSAYRYGYTF
TRBD1,TRBJ2-5,NA,TRBV20-1,TGCAGTGCTAGAGTTGGCTCAGGGGGAGAGACCCAGTACTTC,CSARVGSGGETQYF
NA,TRBJ1-2,few,TRBV29-1,TGCAGCTCCGAGGGGCCTTCCGGCTACACCTTC,CSSEGPSGYTF
NA,TRBJ2-4,NA,TRBV4-1,TGCGCCAGCAGCCAAGTGGGGCTAGTCAACATTCAGTACTTC,CASSQVGLVNIQYF
NA,TRBJ2-7,NA,TRBV19,TGTGCCAGTAGCCAGTTTGACGGCGAGCAGTACTTC,CASSQFDGEQYF
TRBD1,TRBJ1-1,few,TRBV4-3,TGCGCCAGCAGCCAAGATTGGGGCAGGGGGCAAACTGAAGCTTTCTTT,CASSQDWGRGQTEAFF
NA,TRBJ2-6,few,TRBV7-8,TGTGCCAGCAGCTTAGCCGGTGGGGCCAACGTCCTGACTTTC,CASSLAGGANVLTF
NA,TRBJ2-3,few,TRBV11-1,TGTGCCAGCAGCTTCGGGTTGGGGAGCACAGATACGCAGTATTTT,CASSFGLGSTDTQYF
TRBD2,TRBJ2-1,few,TRBV28,TGTGCCAGCAGATTAAGGCTTCGCGGGAGCTACAATGAGCAGTTCTTC,CASRLRLRGSYNEQFF
TRBD1,TRBJ2-1,few,TRBV5-1,TGCGCCAGCAGCGCTCGACAGGGAGAATCCTACAATGAGCAGTTCTTC,CASSARQGESYNEQFF
TRBD1,TRBJ2-7,NA,TRBV5-1,TGCGCCAGCAGCTTGGATACGCAGGGGACAGGGAGGAGGTACGAGCAGTACTTC,CASSLDTQGTGRRYEQYF
NA,TRBJ2-7,NA,TRBV5-1,TGCGTCAGCAGCTTGGCCCACTCCTACGAGCAGTACTTC,CVSSLAHSYEQYF
TRBD1,TRBJ2-5,NA,TRBV29-1,TGCAGCGTTCGGACAGGGCTACAAGAGACCCAGTACTTC,CSVRTGLQETQYF
TRBD1,TRBJ2-5,NA,TRBV20-1,TGCAGTGCTGCACAGGGGTCGGGGGAGACCCAGTACTTC,CSAAQGSGETQYF
TRBD2,TRBJ2-5,NA,TRBV6-5,TGTGCCAGCAGTTACTCGAAACTAGCGGGGGGCCCAGGAGAGACCCAGTACTTC,CASSYSKLAGGPGETQYF
NA,TRBJ2-7,NA,TRBV29-1,TGCAGCGTTGCACTCCGTGGGGGCACCTCCTACGAGCAGTACTTC,CSVALRGGTSYEQYF
TRBD2,TRBJ2-3,NA,TRBV7-3,TGTGCCAGCAGCTTAACAGGTTCTAGCGGTTACACAGATACGCAGTATTTT,CASSLTGSSGYTDTQYF
TRBD1,TRBJ2-2,NA,TRBV29-1,TGCGGGACAGGGAATTCGTACACCGGGGAGCTGTTTTTT,CGTGNSYTGELFF
TRBD1,TRBJ2-7,NA,TRBV7-2,TGTGCCAGCAGCTCCACAGGGGGCAACTACGAGCAGTACTTC,CASSSTGGNYEQYF
NA,TRBJ2-5,NA,TRBV20-1,TGCAGTGCTAGAGATCATCGGGCTAGCTTGGAGACCCAGTACTTC,CSARDHRASLETQYF
TRBD1,TRBJ2-1,NA,TRBV20-1,TGCAGTGCTAACCGACAGGGCTCTCCCAATGAGCAGTTCTTC,CSANRQGSPNEQFF
TRBD2,TRBJ2-7,NA,TRBV27,TGTGCCAGCAGTTTAGTGGGCGGGAGGGCCATCGAGCAGTACTTC,CASSLVGGRAIEQYF
NA,TRBJ1-5,NA,TRBV20-1,TGCAGCGTCGGGACGTTTAGCAATCAGCCCCAGCATTTT,CSVGTFSNQPQHF
NA,TRBJ1-4,NA,TRBV20-1,TGCAGTGCGGAGCCCCCAGCAGGGAAACTGTTTTTT,CSAEPPAGKLFF
NA,TRBJ2-5,few,TRBV20-1,TGCAGTGCTAGAGATCAAAGGGGGACCCAGTACTTC,CSARDQRGTQYF